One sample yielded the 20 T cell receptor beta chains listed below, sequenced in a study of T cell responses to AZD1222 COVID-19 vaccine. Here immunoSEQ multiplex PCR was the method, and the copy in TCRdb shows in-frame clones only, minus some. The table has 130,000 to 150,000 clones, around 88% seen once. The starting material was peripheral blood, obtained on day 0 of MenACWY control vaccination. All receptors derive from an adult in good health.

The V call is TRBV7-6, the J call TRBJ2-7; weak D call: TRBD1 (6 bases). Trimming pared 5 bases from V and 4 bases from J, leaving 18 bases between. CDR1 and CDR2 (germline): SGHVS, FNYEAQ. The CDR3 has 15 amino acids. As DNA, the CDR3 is TGTGCCAGCAGCCCCCAGGGGACAAAAGGATACGAGCAGTACTTC. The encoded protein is CASSPQGTKGYEQYF.

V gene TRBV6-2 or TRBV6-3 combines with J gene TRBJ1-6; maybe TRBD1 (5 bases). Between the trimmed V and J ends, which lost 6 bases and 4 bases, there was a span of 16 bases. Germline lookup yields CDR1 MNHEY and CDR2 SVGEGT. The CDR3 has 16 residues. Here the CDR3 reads CASSRRQPTYNSPLHF. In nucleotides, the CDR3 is TGTGCCAGCAGCCGCCGACAGCCTACTTATAATTCACCCCTCCACTTT.

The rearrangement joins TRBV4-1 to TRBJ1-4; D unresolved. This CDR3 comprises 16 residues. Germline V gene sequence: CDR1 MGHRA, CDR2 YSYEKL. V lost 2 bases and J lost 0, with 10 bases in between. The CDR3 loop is CASSQNVGATNEKLFF. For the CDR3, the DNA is TGCGCCAGCAGCCAAAACGTGGGAGCAACTAATGAAAAACTGTTTTTT.

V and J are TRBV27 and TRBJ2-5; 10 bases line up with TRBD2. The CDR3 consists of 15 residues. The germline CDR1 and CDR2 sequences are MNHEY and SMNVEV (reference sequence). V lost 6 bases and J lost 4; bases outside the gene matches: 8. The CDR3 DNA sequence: TGTGCCAGCAGACCAGCGGGAGGGCCCCCAGAGACCCAGTACTTC. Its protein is CASRPAGGPPETQYF.

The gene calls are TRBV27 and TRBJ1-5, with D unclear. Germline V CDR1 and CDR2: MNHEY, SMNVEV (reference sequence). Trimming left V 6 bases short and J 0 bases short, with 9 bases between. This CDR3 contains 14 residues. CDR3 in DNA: TGTGCCAGCAGGGCAATCAGTAGCAATCAGCCCCAGCATTTT. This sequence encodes CASRAISSNQPQHF.

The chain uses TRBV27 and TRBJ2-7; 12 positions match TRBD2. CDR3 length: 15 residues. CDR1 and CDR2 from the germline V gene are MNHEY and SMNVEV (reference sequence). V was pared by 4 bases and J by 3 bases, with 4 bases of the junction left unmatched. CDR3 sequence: CASSYGTSGFYEQYF. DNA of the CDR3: TGTGCCAGCAGTTACGGGACTAGCGGGTTCTACGAGCAGTACTTC.

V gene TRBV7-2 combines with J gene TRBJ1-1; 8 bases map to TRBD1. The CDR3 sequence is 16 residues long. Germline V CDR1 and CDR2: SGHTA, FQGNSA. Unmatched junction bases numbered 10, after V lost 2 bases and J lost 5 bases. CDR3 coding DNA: TGTGCCAGCAGCTTAAGGTCAGGGGGCGCAGGAACTGAAGCTTTCTTT. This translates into CASSLRSGGAGTEAFF.

In DNA form, the CDR3 reads TGTGCCAGCAGCCGGGACGGTGCCAAAAACATTCAGTACTTC. It codes for CASSRDGAKNIQYF. This chain joins TRBV6-2 or TRBV6-3 and TRBJ2-4; tentatively, D is TRBD1 or TRBD2 (5 bases each). V lost 6 bases to trimming and J lost 1 base, with 10 bases between them. Germline CDR1 and CDR2: MNHEY and SVGEGT. The CDR3 runs 14 residues.

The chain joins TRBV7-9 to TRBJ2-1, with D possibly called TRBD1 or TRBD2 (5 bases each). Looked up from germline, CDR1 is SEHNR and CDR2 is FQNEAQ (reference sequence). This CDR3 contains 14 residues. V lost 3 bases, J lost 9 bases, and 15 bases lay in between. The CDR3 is CASSFRDPRLEQFF. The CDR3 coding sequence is TGTGCCAGCAGCTTCCGGGACCCTCGCCTTGAGCAGTTCTTC.

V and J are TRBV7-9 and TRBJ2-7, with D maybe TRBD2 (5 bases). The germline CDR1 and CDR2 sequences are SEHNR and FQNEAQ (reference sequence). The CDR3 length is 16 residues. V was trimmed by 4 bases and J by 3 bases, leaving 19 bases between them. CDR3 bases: TGTGCCAGCAGCTCTAGCCCTCGGGCAATTAACTACGAGCAGTACTTC. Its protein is CASSSSPRAINYEQYF.

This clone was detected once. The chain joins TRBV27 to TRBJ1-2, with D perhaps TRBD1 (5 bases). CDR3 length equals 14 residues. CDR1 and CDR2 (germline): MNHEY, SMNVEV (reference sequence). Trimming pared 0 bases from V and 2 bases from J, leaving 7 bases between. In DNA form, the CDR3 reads TGTGCCAGCAGTTTATCGGGGGTAAACTATGGCTACACCTTC. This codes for CASSLSGVNYGYTF.

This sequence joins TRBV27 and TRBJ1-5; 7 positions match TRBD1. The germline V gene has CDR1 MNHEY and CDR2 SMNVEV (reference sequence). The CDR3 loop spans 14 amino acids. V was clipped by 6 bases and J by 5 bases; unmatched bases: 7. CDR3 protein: CASRRQGTHQPQHF. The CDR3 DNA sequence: TGTGCCAGCAGACGACAGGGAACCCATCAGCCCCAGCATTTT.

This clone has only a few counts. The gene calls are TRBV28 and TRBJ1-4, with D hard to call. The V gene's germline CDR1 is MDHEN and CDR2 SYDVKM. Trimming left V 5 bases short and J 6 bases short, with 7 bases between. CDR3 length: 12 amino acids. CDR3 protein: CASSMRDEKLFF. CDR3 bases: TGTGCCAGCAGTATGAGGGATGAAAAACTGTTTTTT.

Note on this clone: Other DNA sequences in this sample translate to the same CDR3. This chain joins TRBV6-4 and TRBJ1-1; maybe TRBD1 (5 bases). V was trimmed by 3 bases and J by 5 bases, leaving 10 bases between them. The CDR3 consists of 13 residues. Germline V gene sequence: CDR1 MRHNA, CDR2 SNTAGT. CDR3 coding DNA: TGTGCCAGCAGTGAAGGGGTCGGGACTGAAGCTTTCTTT. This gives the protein CASSEGVGTEAFF.

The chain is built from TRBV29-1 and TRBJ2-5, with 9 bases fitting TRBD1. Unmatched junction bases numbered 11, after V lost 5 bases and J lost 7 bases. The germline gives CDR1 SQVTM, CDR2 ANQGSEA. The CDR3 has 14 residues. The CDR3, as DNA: TGCAGCGTTCTAAGGGACAGGGTTTTAACGACCCAGTACTTC. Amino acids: CSVLRDRVLTTQYF.

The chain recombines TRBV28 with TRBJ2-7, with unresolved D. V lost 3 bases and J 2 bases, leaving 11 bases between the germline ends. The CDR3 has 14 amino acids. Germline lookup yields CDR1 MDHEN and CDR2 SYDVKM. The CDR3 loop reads CASSFSHLTYEQYF. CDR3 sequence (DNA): TGTGCCAGCAGTTTCAGTCACCTTACCTACGAGCAGTACTTC.

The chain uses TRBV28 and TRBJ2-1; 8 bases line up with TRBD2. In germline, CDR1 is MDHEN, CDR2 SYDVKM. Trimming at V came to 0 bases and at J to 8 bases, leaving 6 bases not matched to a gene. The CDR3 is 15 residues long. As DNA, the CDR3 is TGTGCCAGCAGTTTATGGGCGGGGGGCAAGGATGAGCAGTTCTTC. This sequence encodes CASSLWAGGKDEQFF.

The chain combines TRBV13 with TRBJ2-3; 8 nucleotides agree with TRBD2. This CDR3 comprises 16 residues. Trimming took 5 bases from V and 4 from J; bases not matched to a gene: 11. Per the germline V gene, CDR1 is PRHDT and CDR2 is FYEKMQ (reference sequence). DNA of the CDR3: TGTGCCAGCAGCATTGCACGGGGGGGCCGCGCAGATACGCAGTATTTT. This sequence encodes CASSIARGGRADTQYF.

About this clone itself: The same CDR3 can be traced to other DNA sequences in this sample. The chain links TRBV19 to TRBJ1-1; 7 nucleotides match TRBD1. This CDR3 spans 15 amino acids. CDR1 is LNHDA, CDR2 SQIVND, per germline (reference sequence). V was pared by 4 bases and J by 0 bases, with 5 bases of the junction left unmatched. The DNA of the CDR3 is TGTGCCAGTAGTACCGACAGGGTCATGAACACTGAAGCTTTCTTT. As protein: CASSTDRVMNTEAFF.

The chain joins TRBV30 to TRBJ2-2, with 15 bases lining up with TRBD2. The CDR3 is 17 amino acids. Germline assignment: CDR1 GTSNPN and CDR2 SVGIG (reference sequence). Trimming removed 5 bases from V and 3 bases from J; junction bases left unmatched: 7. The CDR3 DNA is TGTGCCTGGGACAGGACTAGCGGGAGGGCCGACACCGGGGAGCTGTTTTTT. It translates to CAWDRTSGRADTGELFF.